These T cell receptor beta chains were read from a single sample in a study of blood T cell repertoires in COVID-19. Sequencing was performed with immunoSEQ multiplex PCR; in TCRdb, only in-frame clones are kept and a portion is missing. The sample carries hundreds of thousands of clones, about 80% recorded once. The sequenced material came from peripheral blood. These receptors all stem from a man older than 75 with acute or convalescent COVID-19. CDR3s include the opening cysteine and the closing phenylalanine or tryptophan. Each record gives: D gene, clone size, V gene, J gene, CDR3 protein, CDR3 DNA. A D gene is named only where the DNA matches it firmly. A row's size may be missing; if present it is once, few, many or a size class.

-,-,TRBV19,TRBJ1-4,CASTLGADEKLFF,TGTGCCAGTACCCTGGGTGCGGATGAAAAACTGTTTTTT
-,-,TRBV28,TRBJ1-1,CASSLQRGAFF,TGTGCCAGCAGCTTGCAAAGGGGAGCTTTCTTT
-,-,TRBV19,TRBJ1-1,CATNGGGRTEAFF,TGTGCCACAAACGGGGGGGGCCGGACTGAAGCTTTCTTT
-,-,TRBV5-1,TRBJ1-2,CASSWRGEDYGYTF,TGCGCCAGCAGCTGGAGAGGGGAGGACTATGGCTACACCTTC
-,-,TRBV19,TRBJ2-1,CASSSTVHNEQFF,TGTGCCAGTAGCTCGACAGTACACAATGAGCAGTTCTTC
TRBD1,-,TRBV28,TRBJ2-1,CASSPPQGAYNEQFF,TGTGCCAGCAGTCCCCCCCAGGGGGCCTACAATGAGCAGTTCTTC
-,-,TRBV28,TRBJ1-5,CASSLQGWRNQPQHF,TGTGCCAGCAGTTTACAGGGGTGGAGGAATCAGCCCCAGCATTTT
-,-,TRBV5-4,TRBJ2-3,CASRSRDLRDTQYF,TGTGCCAGCCGCTCTAGGGACTTACGGGATACGCAGTATTTT
TRBD2,-,TRBV6-5,TRBJ2-2,CASLLGAGGPGELFF,TGTGCCAGCCTACTAGGAGCGGGGGGCCCCGGGGAGCTGTTTTTT
-,-,TRBV6-5,TRBJ2-7,CASTYGGRSSYEQYF,TGTGCCAGCACTTACGGGGGCCGCTCCTCCTACGAGCAGTACTTC
-,-,TRBV5-1,TRBJ2-7,CASSITEAYEQYF,TGCGCCAGCAGCATCACGGAGGCCTACGAGCAGTACTTC
-,once,TRBV5-1,TRBJ2-2,CASSFGGPNTGELFF,TGCGCCAGCAGCTTCGGGGGTCCGAACACCGGGGAGCTGTTTTTT
TRBD1,few,TRBV30,TRBJ1-2,CAWSNGRGNYGYTF,TGTGCCTGGAGCAACGGCAGGGGGAACTATGGCTACACCTTC
TRBD1,-,TRBV30,TRBJ2-4,CAWRPTGVDIQYF,TGTGCCTGGAGGCCAACAGGGGTAGACATTCAGTACTTC
TRBD1,-,TRBV24-1,TRBJ2-7,CATSDARGPGSYEQYF,TGTGCCACCAGTGACGCAAGGGGGCCCGGGTCCTACGAGCAGTACTTC
TRBD1,-,TRBV28,TRBJ1-2,CASRTIRDRDGDGYTF,TGTGCCAGCAGAACAATTCGCGACAGGGACGGTGATGGCTACACCTTC
-,-,TRBV2,TRBJ2-4,CACLGDTTIQYF,TGTGCCTGCTTGGGGGACACTACCATTCAGTACTTC
TRBD2,-,TRBV18,TRBJ2-7,CASSPSGGGASEQYF,TGTGCCAGCTCACCCTCAGGCGGGGGGGCGTCGGAGCAGTACTTC
-,-,TRBV5-1,TRBJ2-1,CASLNYNEQFF,TGCGCCAGCCTTAACTACAATGAGCAGTTCTTC
-,-,TRBV30,TRBJ1-6,CAWSVMGLGNSPLHF,TGTGCCTGGAGTGTGATGGGACTCGGTAATTCACCCCTCCACTTT
TRBD1,-,TRBV5-1,TRBJ1-1,CASRRQGSNTEAFF,TGCGCCAGCAGACGACAGGGGTCGAACACTGAAGCTTTCTTT
TRBD1,-,TRBV15,TRBJ1-2,CATKQDRSSYGYTF,TGTGCCACCAAACAGGACAGGAGCTCCTATGGCTACACCTTC
TRBD2,-,TRBV7-9,TRBJ2-2,CASSSLAGSNTGELFF,TGTGCCAGCAGCTCACTAGCGGGGTCGAACACCGGGGAGCTGTTTTTT
-,-,TRBV6-5,TRBJ1-5,CASSLSGNQPQHF,TGTGCCAGCAGCCTGAGTGGCAATCAGCCCCAGCATTTT
TRBD2,-,TRBV5-4,TRBJ2-1,CASSLGGGGYNEQFF,TGTGCCAGCAGCTTGGGCGGGGGAGGCTACAATGAGCAGTTCTTC
-,-,TRBV5-1,TRBJ2-3,CASSLALGSGTDTQYF,TGCGCCAGCAGCTTGGCCCTAGGGAGTGGCACAGATACGCAGTATTTT
TRBD1,-,TRBV3-1/TRBV3-2,TRBJ2-4,CASSQGVFGTVKNIQYF,TGTGCCAGCAGCCAAGGAGTCTTCGGGACAGTCAAAAACATTCAGTACTTC
-,few,TRBV19,TRBJ2-7,CASSIGSGGLEQYF,TGTGCCAGTAGTATAGGGTCAGGAGGGCTCGAGCAGTACTTC
TRBD2,-,TRBV11-2,TRBJ2-7,CASSRNGLAGEAYEQYF,TGTGCCAGCAGCCGAAATGGACTAGCGGGAGAAGCCTACGAGCAGTACTTC
-,-,TRBV30,TRBJ1-1,CAWVGQANTEAFF,TGTGCCTGGGTCGGCCAGGCGAACACTGAAGCTTTCTTT
TRBD2,-,TRBV6-5,TRBJ2-2,CASRAGGNTGELFF,TGTGCCAGCAGAGCGGGAGGGAACACCGGGGAGCTGTTTTTT
-,-,TRBV7-3,TRBJ2-6,CASSSSSGANVLTF,TGTGCCAGCAGCTCATCATCTGGGGCCAACGTCCTGACTTTC
TRBD1,-,TRBV24-1,TRBJ1-2,CATSTSGTGGAWYGYTF,TGTGCCACCAGCACTTCCGGGACAGGGGGCGCTTGGTATGGCTACACCTTC
-,-,TRBV28,TRBJ1-1,CASSLQGPYTEAFF,TGTGCCAGCAGTTTACAGGGGCCGTACACTGAAGCTTTCTTT
-,-,TRBV7-9,TRBJ1-4,CASSRAGVTNEKLFF,TGTGCCAGCAGCCGAGCCGGGGTCACTAATGAAAAACTGTTTTTT
-,-,TRBV28,TRBJ1-1,CGTAGRGFSIPNEAFF,TGTGGCACAGCGGGGAGGGGCTTCAGCATCCCAAATGAAGCTTTCTTT
-,-,TRBV19,TRBJ1-5,CASTRTVVSNQPQHF,TGTGCCAGTACCCGGACAGTTGTTAGCAATCAGCCCCAGCATTTT
TRBD1,-,TRBV28,TRBJ2-5,CASSHQTGGKETQYF,TGTGCCAGCAGTCACCAGACAGGGGGCAAAGAGACCCAGTACTTC
-,once,TRBV5-1,TRBJ1-3,CASSLDATQHSGNTIYF,TGCGCCAGCAGCTTGGATGCGACACAACACTCTGGAAACACCATATATTTT
-,-,TRBV30,TRBJ1-6,CAWSAPRNSPLHF,TGTGCCTGGAGTGCCCCGAGAAATTCACCCCTCCACTTT
TRBD1,-,TRBV9,TRBJ2-7,CASSVRTGVYEQYF,TGTGCCAGCAGCGTCCGGACAGGGGTCTACGAGCAGTACTTC
TRBD1,-,TRBV9,TRBJ1-1,CASSVAWDRVGGTEAFF,TGTGCCAGCAGCGTAGCCTGGGACAGGGTTGGGGGAACTGAAGCTTTCTTT
TRBD1,-,TRBV4-2,TRBJ2-5,CASSPRTGERQETQYF,TGTGCCAGCAGCCCACGGACAGGGGAGCGTCAAGAGACCCAGTACTTC
-,once,TRBV5-1,TRBJ2-3,CASSLASGSSTDTQYF,TGCGCCAGCAGCTTGGCCAGTGGCTCTAGCACAGATACGCAGTATTTT
TRBD1,-,TRBV5-4,TRBJ2-1,CASSLGGQGGNEQFF,TGTGCCAGCAGCTTGGGTGGACAGGGTGGGAATGAGCAGTTCTTC
-,few,TRBV19,TRBJ1-1,CASSIAHRVSTEAFF,TGTGCCAGTAGTATAGCGCACAGGGTATCCACTGAAGCTTTCTTT
-,-,TRBV9,TRBJ1-3,CASSVGSASVSGNTIYF,TGTGCCAGCAGCGTAGGATCAGCGTCCGTCTCTGGAAACACCATATATTTT
TRBD1,-,TRBV9,TRBJ1-3,CASSPRTGGNSGNTIYF,TGTGCCAGCAGCCCCCGGACAGGGGGCAATTCTGGAAACACCATATATTTT
-,-,TRBV9,TRBJ1-2,CASSVEGVGGYGYTF,TGTGCCAGCAGCGTAGAAGGGGTAGGCGGCTATGGCTACACCTTC
-,-,TRBV20-1,TRBJ1-2,CSARDYGYTF,TGCAGTGCGAGGGACTATGGCTACACCTTC
-,-,TRBV6-1,TRBJ2-1,CASSETRSEQFF,TGTGCCAGCAGTGAGACCCGGAGTGAGCAGTTCTTC
TRBD1,-,TRBV29-1,TRBJ2-2,CSVYLDRVRTGELFF,TGCAGCGTCTATTTGGACAGGGTTCGAACCGGGGAGCTGTTTTTT
-,-,TRBV12-3/TRBV12-4,TRBJ2-7,CASSLIGSYEQYF,TGTGCCAGCAGTTTAATCGGGTCCTACGAGCAGTACTTC